The table lists the clone carrying this T cell receptor beta chain with a few counts. The antigen is not known. The sample belongs to a study of blood T cells in healthy people across ages. Study-wide results and caveats: Donors of long life had a larger count of naive CD4+ cells and greater diversity than aged donors.

It was with a sample-barcoded 5' primer and a J-beta primer mix that a second PCR of roughly 7 to 12 cycles was run. TCRdb re-called the 5' RACE reads with MiXCR, one entry per CDR3 protein. The sample holds 1.5 million to 2 million distinct CDR3 sequences, around 50% seen once. For every donor, a draw yielded approximately 9.9 milliliters of peripheral blood. Per sample, no less than 5.5 micrograms of total RNA were extracted. This CDR3 spans 14 amino acids. With 0 bases removed from V and 1 base from J, the gap between germline ends came to 7 bases. CDR1 is SGHRS and CDR2 is YFSETQ in the germline V gene.

The TCR comes from a woman aged 40 to 55 in good health. This rearrangement joins TRBV5-1 to TRBJ2-5; no definite D call. Material: blood. CDR3 bases: TGCGCCAGCAGCTTGGCCCACAGCCAAGAGACCCAGTACTTC. Translating gives CASSLAHSQETQYF. Full variable domain (rest looked up from reference TRBV5-1 and TRBJ2-5): KAGVTQTPRYLIKTRGQQVTLSCSPISGHRSVSWYQQTPGQGLQFLFEYFSETQRNKGNFPGRFSGRQFSNSRSEMNVSTLELGDSALYLCASSLAHSQETQYFGPGTRLLVL.